The 17 T cell receptor beta chains given below trace back to one sample, sequenced in a study of T-cell reconstitution after alpha-beta-depleted transplantation in children. Unique molecular identifiers were incorporated during preparation of the TCRbeta library. MiXCR was run by TCRdb on the PCR reads, yielding one entry per CDR3 protein. The sample lists roughly 100,000 distinct CDR3 sequences, 7% to 10% occurring once. The specimen was PBMCs from the stem cell graft donor, collected from the stem cell graft. These receptors were collected from a human donor who donated a stem cell graft to a child with congenital amegakaryocytic thrombocytopenia.

This clonotype occurred many times. The chain employs TRBV19 and TRBJ2-2, with D perhaps matching TRBD1 (5 bases). Trimming left V 5 bases short and J 6 bases short, with 10 bases between. Germline V lookup: CDR1 LNHDA, CDR2 SQIVND (reference sequence). This CDR3 has 13 residues. CDR3 loop: CASSPTRAGELFF. DNA of the CDR3: TGTGCCAGTAGTCCTACCAGGGCCGGGGAGCTGTTTTTT.

This clonotype is medium-sized in the sample. The CDR3 DNA sequence: TGCAGTGCTAGTTCAGGACAGAACGGGAATGAGCAGTTCTTC. Its translation is CSASSGQNGNEQFF. The chain has TRBV20-1 and TRBJ2-1, with D perhaps TRBD1 (6 bases). Germline V gene sequence: CDR1 DFQATT, CDR2 SNEGSKA (reference sequence). V lost 3 bases and J lost 7, with 16 bases in between. The length of the CDR3 is 14 residues.

CDR3: CASTGQGPSGPYGYTF. The CDR3 coding sequence is TGTGCCAGCACGGGACAGGGGCCCTCGGGCCCCTATGGCTACACCTTC. The J gene is TRBJ1-2, the V gene TRBV18, with TRBD1 matching 10 bases. CDR1 and CDR2 (germline): KGHSH, LQKENI. J lost 4 bases, V lost 8 bases, and 13 bases had no gene match. The CDR3 runs to 16 residues.

This clonotype was counted ten times or more. The chain employs TRBV20-1 and TRBJ2-3; a weak D match, TRBD2 (6 bases). CDR3 size: 15 residues. CDR1 is DFQATT and CDR2 is SNEGSKA in the germline V gene (reference sequence). Deletions cut 7 bases from V and 0 bases from J, with 17 bases between. CDR3 bases: TGCAGTGAAGTAGCAAGGGCGGGGAGCACAGATACGCAGTATTTT. Amino acids: CSEVARAGSTDTQYF.

This clonotype was seen ten or more times. This chain connects TRBV5-5 to TRBJ1-1; TRBD1 is a possible D gene (6 bases). V was clipped by 0 bases and J by 4 bases, with 16 bases between them. Germline V lookup: CDR1 SGHKS, CDR2 YYEKEE (reference sequence). The CDR3 runs 16 residues. The CDR3 loop reads CASSLEWRGGATEAFF. The CDR3 region has the DNA TGTGCCAGCAGCTTGGAATGGCGTGGGGGGGCCACTGAAGCTTTCTTT.

In its sample, this clonotype was seen many times. This chain connects TRBV29-1 to TRBJ2-3; TRBD1 agrees at 10 bases. This CDR3 has 16 residues. J gave up 3 bases and V 4 bases, and 10 bases lay outside the gene matches. The germline CDR1 and CDR2 sequences are SQVTM and ANQGSEA. CDR3 loop: CSVAVVGQGFTDTQYF. The DNA for the CDR3 is TGCAGCGTTGCGGTGGTGGGACAGGGGTTTACAGATACGCAGTATTTT.

This clonotype has a count of ten or more. This chain uses TRBV20-1 with TRBJ1-5, with TRBD1 matching 10 bases. V lost 6 bases to trimming and J lost 0 bases; unmatched junction nucleotides: 11. The CDR3 covers 17 residues. CDR1 DFQATT and CDR2 SNEGSKA come from the germline V gene (reference sequence). CDR3 sequence reads: CSAVWDRGPYSNQPQHF. DNA of the CDR3: TGCAGTGCCGTCTGGGACAGGGGACCTTATAGCAATCAGCCCCAGCATTTT.

The V call is TRBV10-3, the J call TRBJ2-1; maybe TRBD2 (5 bases). V was pared by 3 bases and J by 6 bases, with 9 bases between. Germline CDR1 ENHRY, CDR2 SYGVKD. The CDR3 contains 13 residues. CDR3 protein: CAISERGSNEQFF. In DNA, the CDR3 is TGTGCCATCAGTGAACGCGGGTCCAATGAGCAGTTCTTC.

The table lists this clonotype with many counts. The chain has TRBV5-1 and TRBJ2-5; unclear D gene. Germline assignment: CDR1 SGHRS and CDR2 YFSETQ. V was cut by 2 bases and J by 1 base, with 6 bases left in between. This CDR3 spans 13 amino acids. CDR3: CASSFVLQETQYF. The CDR3 region has the DNA TGCGCCAGCAGCTTCGTTCTCCAAGAGACCCAGTACTTC.

This clonotype was recorded many times. The chain recombines TRBV20-1 with TRBJ2-2, with unresolved D. In germline, CDR1 is DFQATT, CDR2 SNEGSKA (reference sequence). The length of the CDR3 is 14 residues. V gave up 3 bases and J gave up 6 bases, with 14 bases separating them. CDR3 DNA sequence: TGCAGTGCTAGTGGGCGGCGGAGATCCGGGGAGCTGTTTTTT. It codes for CSASGRRRSGELFF.

This clonotype was seen ten or more times. This chain connects TRBV20-1 to TRBJ1-6; D is ambiguous. The CDR3 length is 17 residues. Germline lookup yields CDR1 DFQATT and CDR2 SNEGSKA (reference sequence). Trimming shortened V by 3 bases and J by 2 bases, and 17 bases separated the two germline ends. CDR3 amino acids: CSARGTDPPPYNSPLHF. The CDR3 nucleotides read TGCAGTGCTAGGGGTACGGATCCCCCACCCTATAATTCACCCCTCCACTTT.

In its sample, this clonotype was seen many times. The V and J genes are TRBV20-1 and TRBJ2-1; D possibly corresponds to TRBD2 (6 bases). Trimming pared 5 bases from V and 8 bases from J, leaving 22 bases between. CDR3 length: 15 amino acids. Germline CDR1 is DFQATT and CDR2 is SNEGSKA (reference sequence). CDR3 sequence: CSAPPLAPRVDEQFF. In DNA form, the CDR3 reads TGCAGTGCTCCCCCCCTAGCGCCTCGGGTGGATGAGCAGTTCTTC.

This clonotype was counted many times. The V call is TRBV11-2, the J call TRBJ2-3, with 10 bases matching TRBD2. This CDR3 spans 18 amino acids. CDR1 and CDR2 (germline): SGHAT, FQNNGV. The V gene end was trimmed by 5 bases and the J gene end by 7 bases; junction bases not matched to a gene: 18. The CDR3 is CASSQLASGVAGGYTQYF. As DNA, the CDR3 is TGTGCCAGCAGCCAATTAGCCTCGGGGGTAGCGGGGGGCTATACGCAGTATTTT.

This clonotype showed up many times. The J gene is TRBJ1-3, the V gene TRBV6-5; 8 bases line up with TRBD1. Germline CDR1 reads MNHEY; CDR2 reads SVGAGI. V lost 4 bases, J lost 5 bases, and 4 bases stayed unmatched. CDR3 length equals 14 residues. The DNA of the CDR3 is TGTGCCAGCAGTTCTCGGACAGGGAGAAACACCATATATTTT. This encodes CASSSRTGRNTIYF.

This clonotype was detected many times. The chain couples TRBV5-1 to TRBJ2-2; D possibly corresponds to TRBD1 (6 bases). Germline V CDR1 and CDR2: SGHRS, YFSETQ. The CDR3 is made up of 16 amino acids. V was trimmed by 5 bases and J by 3 bases, leaving 17 bases between them. This chain's CDR3 is CASRRLQGVHTGELFF. The CDR3 coding sequence is TGCGCCAGCAGGAGATTACAGGGAGTGCACACCGGGGAGCTGTTTTTT.

This clonotype was counted many times. The CDR3 protein is CASSPQPMGNEQFF. CDR3 bases: TGTGCCAGCAGCCCCCAACCGATGGGCAATGAGCAGTTCTTC. The J gene is TRBJ2-1, the V gene TRBV7-2; no firm D call. Per the germline V gene, CDR1 is SGHTA and CDR2 is FQGNSA. CDR3 length: 14 amino acids. V was clipped by 5 bases and J by 6 bases, with 14 bases between them.

This clonotype was observed at least ten times. This rearrangement joins TRBV20-1 to TRBJ2-3; perhaps D is TRBD1 or TRBD2 (6 bases each). Germline CDR1 is DFQATT and CDR2 is SNEGSKA (reference sequence). The ends were cut back, 0 bases at V and 1 base at J, with 23 bases in the middle. The CDR3 runs to 19 residues. CDR3 loop: CSARDQGFGGGPGTDTQYF. CDR3 in DNA: TGCAGTGCTAGAGATCAAGGATTCGGAGGGGGGCCCGGCACAGATACGCAGTATTTT.